Listed here is a single T cell receptor (beta chain). Germline CDR1 and CDR2: SEHNR and FQNEAQ (reference sequence). This CDR3 contains 14 residues. The V end lost 3 bases, the J end lost 6 bases, and 14 bases lay between the germline ends. This specimen comes from a study of monozygotic twins with cystic fibrosis. Clones were sequenced by immunoSEQ multiplex PCR, and TCRdb holds only the in-frame ones, with some missing. The sample lists around 34,000 clones, about 92% seen once, with roughly 1% in the top ten. The material sequenced was blood. This chain connects TRBV7-9 to TRBJ1-1, with D possibly TRBD1 on 5 matching bases. This sequence was found in a girl aged 2-10 years with cystic fibrosis. CDR3 DNA: TGTGCCAGCAGCTTCGGCGGGGGTATCGCTGAAGCTTTCTTT. Translating it yields CASSFGGGIAEAFF.